The 25 T cell receptor beta chains below all came from one sample that was sequenced in a study of cytomegalovirus exposure and HLA in healthy donors. PCR involved 60 Vbeta and 13 Jbeta primers. TCRdb's copy holds only in-frame clones and misses some; the assay was immunoSEQ multiplex PCR. The repertoire table contains some 30,000 clones. Specimen: PBMCs. Receptors were obtained from a man aged 35-49 years in good health and CMV-seronegative.

The chain joins TRBV6-5 to TRBJ1-2, with TRBD1 matching 8 bases. CDR1 is MNHEY and CDR2 is SVGAGI in the germline V gene. V was pared by 6 bases and J by 2 bases, with 8 bases of the junction left unmatched. CDR3 length: 15 residues. CDR3 nucleotide sequence: TGTGCCAGCAGGCCCGGGTGGACAGGGAACTATGGCTACACCTTC. Its translation: CASRPGWTGNYGYTF.

V usage is TRBV6-1 and J usage is TRBJ2-1; 7 nucleotides agree with TRBD1. The germline V gene has CDR1 MNHNS and CDR2 SASEGT. The J segment lost 3 bases and the V segment lost 10 bases, leaving 3 bases of the junction unmatched. The CDR3 contains 12 residues. The CDR3 DNA sequence: TGTGCCACCGGACAGGACTACAATGAGCAGTTCTTC. Its translation: CATGQDYNEQFF.

The chain combines TRBV18 with TRBJ1-2, with 8 bases matching TRBD1. Looked up from germline, CDR1 is KGHSH and CDR2 is LQKENI. J gave up 4 bases and V 0 bases, and 10 bases lay outside the gene matches. The CDR3 covers 17 residues. DNA for the CDR3: TGTGCCAGCTCACCACCGAGGACGGGACAGGAAGGCTATGGCTACACCTTC. Amino acids: CASSPPRTGQEGYGYTF.

The V gene is TRBV5-1, the J gene TRBJ2-7, with D maybe TRBD2 (5 bases). The V gene's germline CDR1 is SGHRS and CDR2 YFSETQ. Trimming removed 4 bases at V and 2 bases at J, with 13 bases between. The CDR3 is made up of 14 amino acids. This CDR3 is CASSHRTGTYEQYF. The CDR3 nucleotides read TGCGCCAGCAGCCACCGGACGGGAACCTACGAGCAGTACTTC.

This chain connects TRBV5-1 to TRBJ2-1, with 10 bases identical to TRBD1. This CDR3 comprises 14 residues. Germline V gene lookup returns CDR1 SGHRS and CDR2 YFSETQ. V was clipped by 0 bases and J by 9 bases; unmatched bases: 3. CDR3 in DNA: TGCGCCAGCAGCTTGGGGGACAGGGGAGGTGAGCAGTTCTTC. Amino acids: CASSLGDRGGEQFF.

The chain couples TRBV2 to TRBJ1-2; D call uncertain. The germline gives CDR1 SNHLY, CDR2 FYNNEI. The V end lost 3 bases, the J end lost 2 bases, and 10 bases lay between the germline ends. The CDR3 consists of 14 residues. CDR3 sequence: CASSDVSRNYGYTF. DNA of the CDR3: TGTGCCAGCAGTGATGTTTCCAGGAACTATGGCTACACCTTC. Combining the CDR3 with reference TRBV2 and TRBJ1-2 gives the whole variable domain EPEVTQTPSHQVTQMGQEVILRCVPISNHLYFYWYRQILGQKVEFLVSFYNNEISEKSEIFDDQFSVERPDGSNFTLKIRSTKLEDSAMYFCASSDVSRNYGYTFGSGTRLTVV.

A word on this clone: Other DNA sequences in the same sample also yield this CDR3. The CDR3 DNA sequence: TGTGCCAGCACCCTTGCCAGGGGGTCGGGTGAAGCTTTCTTT. It specifies CASTLARGSGEAFF. The rearrangement joins TRBV4-2 to TRBJ1-1; 7 bases match TRBD1. The V segment lost 7 bases and the J segment 7 bases; nucleotides outside the gene matches: 12. CDR1 and CDR2 from the germline V gene are LGHNA and YNFKEQ. The CDR3 has 14 amino acids.

The rearrangement links TRBV5-4 to TRBJ1-2, with a weak D call TRBD1 (5 bases). CDR1 is SGHNT, CDR2 YYREEE, per germline (reference sequence). Trimming removed 4 bases from V and 2 bases from J, with 15 bases in between. The CDR3 spans 15 residues. The CDR3: CASSGVTQGNYGYTF. The CDR3 bases are TGTGCCAGCAGCGGCGTGACCCAGGGAAACTATGGCTACACCTTC. Full variable domain (outside the CDR3, taken from reference TRBV5-4 and TRBJ1-2): ETGVTQSPTHLIKTRGQQVTLRCSSQSGHNTVSWYQQALGQGPQFIFQYYREEENGRGNFPPRFSGLQFPNYSSELNVNALELDDSALYLCASSGVTQGNYGYTFGSGTRLTVV.

The chain couples TRBV4-3 to TRBJ2-7; 15 bases fit TRBD2. The length of the CDR3 is 15 residues. Germline V gene data show CDR1 as LGHNA and CDR2 as YSLEER. V lost 6 bases, J lost 6 bases, and 6 bases stayed unmatched. CDR3 DNA sequence: TGCGCCAGCAGTTTACGGACTAGCGGGAGGGGCGAGCAGTACTTC. Protein: CASSLRTSGRGEQYF.

This chain links TRBV28 with TRBJ1-2, with 12 bases matching TRBD1. V was clipped by 8 bases and J by 6 bases; unmatched bases: 4. The CDR3 is made up of 13 amino acids. In germline, CDR1 is MDHEN, CDR2 SYDVKM. The CDR3 loop reads CASGDRGPDGYTF. CDR3 in DNA: TGTGCCAGCGGGGACAGGGGGCCGGATGGCTACACCTTC.

This CDR3 is CASGLDEGGSYTQYF. CDR3 DNA sequence: TGTGCTAGTGGTCTAGATGAGGGAGGGTCCTATACGCAGTATTTT. The rearrangement uses TRBV12-5 and TRBJ2-3; TRBD2 aligns across 7 bases. The junction had 12 bases not matched to a gene; V was cut back by 5 bases and J by 7 bases. The CDR3 contains 15 residues. Germline CDR1 and CDR2: LGHNT and FRNRAP.

The V call is TRBV13, the J call TRBJ2-7; 12 nucleotides line up with TRBD2. The CDR3 covers 15 residues. V dropped 1 base and J dropped 5; count of bases not matched to a gene: 3. CDR1 and CDR2 (germline): PRHDT, FYEKMQ (reference sequence). The CDR3 DNA reads TGTGCCAGCAGCTTAGATGCTAGCGGGAGGGACGAGCAGTACTTC. Its protein product is CASSLDASGRDEQYF.

V usage is TRBV11-1 and J usage is TRBJ2-7, with 7 nucleotides matching TRBD1. This CDR3 is 16 amino acids long. The V gene end was trimmed by 4 bases and the J gene end by 1 base; junction bases not matched to a gene: 10. Looked up from germline, CDR1 is SGHAT and CDR2 is FQDESV (reference sequence). CDR3: CASSSPGSDRSYEQYF. The DNA of the CDR3 is TGTGCCAGCAGCTCCCCAGGTTCGGACAGGTCCTACGAGCAGTACTTC.

The rearrangement joins TRBV11-1 to TRBJ1-2; weak D call: TRBD1 (5 bases). The V end lost 5 bases, the J end lost 4 bases, and 14 bases lay between the germline ends. This CDR3 spans 14 amino acids. CDR1 SGHAT and CDR2 FQDESV come from the germline V gene (reference sequence). CDR3 DNA sequence: TGTGCCAGCAGCCCGCGGGGGTCAAGCTATGGCTACACCTTC. The encoded protein is CASSPRGSSYGYTF. Full variable domain (outside the CDR3, taken from reference TRBV11-1 and TRBJ1-2): EAEVAQSPRYKITEKSQAVAFWCDPISGHATLYWYRQILGQGPELLVQFQDESVVDDSQLPKDRFSAERLKGVDSTLKIQPAELGDSAMYLCASSPRGSSYGYTFGSGTRLTVV.

This chain joins TRBV9 and TRBJ2-1; 10 nucleotides match TRBD2. V shed 4 bases and J 10 bases; nucleotides not matched to a gene: 17. The V gene's germline CDR1 is SGDLS and CDR2 YYNGEE. This CDR3 is built from 17 residues. The CDR3, as DNA: TGTGCCAGCAGCACTAGAGGATTAGCGGGAGGCCGGGGGGAGCAGTTCTTC. It encodes CASSTRGLAGGRGEQFF.

Comment on this clone: One junction end does not reproduce the germline sequence, and a read error may be involved. The CDR3 nucleotides are TGTGCCGGGAGTCACGGGACAGGGCGGACAGATACGCAGTATTTT. Translating gives CAGSHGTGRTDTQYF. This rearrangement joins TRBV30 to TRBJ2-3; 9 bases agree with TRBD1. Germline values: CDR1 GTSNPN, CDR2 SVGIG (reference sequence). The CDR3 runs 15 residues.

The chain is built from TRBV7-9 and TRBJ2-3; 9 bases line up with TRBD2. Looked up from germline, CDR1 is SEHNR and CDR2 is FQNEAQ (reference sequence). There are 15 residues in the CDR3. V lost 6 bases to trimming and J lost 2 bases; unmatched junction nucleotides: 6. This CDR3 is CASSDGLAFTDTQYF. CDR3 coding DNA: TGTGCCAGCAGTGATGGACTAGCGTTCACAGATACGCAGTATTTT.

The J gene is TRBJ2-7, the V gene TRBV7-9, with D hard to call. The CDR3 sequence is 14 residues long. Trimming stripped 5 bases from V and 4 bases from J, with 15 bases between. The germline gives CDR1 SEHNR, CDR2 FQNEAQ (reference sequence). CDR3 protein: CASSPPEVGYEQYF. The CDR3 DNA is TGTGCCAGCAGCCCCCCTGAGGTAGGTTACGAGCAGTACTTC.

The V gene is TRBV29-1, the J gene TRBJ2-3; TRBD2 agrees at 12 bases. Trimming removed 6 bases from V and 2 bases from J; junction bases left unmatched: 3. The germline CDR1 and CDR2 sequences are SQVTM and ANQGSEA. CDR3 length equals 14 residues. CDR3 sequence (DNA): TGCAGCGTCACTAGCGGGGGGAACACAGATACGCAGTATTTT. It translates to CSVTSGGNTDTQYF.

The V gene is TRBV5-1, the J gene TRBJ2-7, with 10 positions matching TRBD2. The CDR3 has 14 amino acids. J gave up 3 bases and V 7 bases, and 7 bases lay outside the gene matches. CDR1 and CDR2 (germline): SGHRS, YFSETQ. CDR3 bases: TGCGCCAGCGGAGATACTAGCGGGAACTACGAGCAGTACTTC. Translated: CASGDTSGNYEQYF.

The rearrangement links TRBV4-1 to TRBJ2-5, with TRBD2 matching over 15 bases. The CDR3 is 18 residues long. Germline loops: CDR1 MGHRA, CDR2 YSYEKL. V shed 4 bases, J shed 7 bases, and the junction held 13 bases outside the gene matches. CDR3 region: CASSPSGTSGRRVGTQYF. The CDR3, as DNA: TGCGCCAGCAGCCCCTCCGGGACTAGCGGGAGGAGGGTGGGGACCCAGTACTTC.

The chain couples TRBV6-5 to TRBJ2-7, with D uncertain. The CDR3 sequence is 11 residues long. With 2 bases removed from V and 3 bases from J, the gap between germline ends came to 2 bases. Germline lookup yields CDR1 MNHEY and CDR2 SVGAGI. The CDR3 coding sequence is TGTGCCAGCAGTTACCTCTACGAGCAGTACTTC. As protein: CASSYLYEQYF.

The V gene is TRBV28, the J gene TRBJ1-2; 7 bases align to TRBD1. Germline CDR1 reads MDHEN; CDR2 reads SYDVKM. This CDR3 comprises 15 residues. The junction had 11 bases not matched to a gene; V was cut back by 6 bases and J by 4 bases. The CDR3 sequence: CASRPSPGQFYGYTF. The CDR3 region has the DNA TGTGCCAGCAGGCCATCCCCGGGACAGTTCTATGGCTACACCTTC.

The V and J genes are TRBV9 and TRBJ2-3; D might be TRBD2 (6 bases). V lost 0 bases, J lost 4 bases, and 9 bases lay in between. This CDR3 is built from 14 residues. CDR1 SGDLS and CDR2 YYNGEE come from the germline V gene. For the CDR3, the DNA is TGTGCCAGCAGCGTAGAATGGGGGGCAGATACGCAGTATTTT. It codes for CASSVEWGADTQYF.

The chain employs TRBV5-1 and TRBJ2-7; D is perhaps TRBD2 (5 bases). The CDR3 has 13 amino acids. Deletions cut 2 bases from V and 0 bases from J, with 6 bases between. The V gene's germline CDR1 is SGHRS and CDR2 YFSETQ. The CDR3 loop reads CASSFGVSYEQYF. CDR3 DNA: TGCGCCAGCAGCTTCGGGGTCTCCTACGAGCAGTACTTC.